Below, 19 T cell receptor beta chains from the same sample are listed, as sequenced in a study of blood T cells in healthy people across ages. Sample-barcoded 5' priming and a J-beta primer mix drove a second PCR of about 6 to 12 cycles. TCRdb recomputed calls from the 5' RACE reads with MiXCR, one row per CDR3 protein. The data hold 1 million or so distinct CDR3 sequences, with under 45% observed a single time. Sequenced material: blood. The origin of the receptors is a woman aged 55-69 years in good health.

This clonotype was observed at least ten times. The CDR3 DNA sequence: TGTGCCAGCAGTGCCTCCTGGGACTTCGACGGCTACACCTTC. Its protein is CASSASWDFDGYTF. This chain connects TRBV25-1 to TRBJ1-2; weak D call: TRBD1 (5 bases). The CDR3 spans 14 residues. Trimming cost V 4 bases and J 8 bases, with 17 bases left between them. Germline CDR1 is MGHDK and CDR2 is SYGVNS.

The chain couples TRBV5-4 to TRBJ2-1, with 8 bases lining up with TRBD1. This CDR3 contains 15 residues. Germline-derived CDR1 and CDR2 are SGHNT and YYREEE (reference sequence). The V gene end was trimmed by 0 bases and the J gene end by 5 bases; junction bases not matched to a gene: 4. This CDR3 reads CASSLAGTGHNEQFF. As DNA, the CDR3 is TGTGCCAGCAGCTTGGCGGGGACAGGACACAATGAGCAGTTCTTC.

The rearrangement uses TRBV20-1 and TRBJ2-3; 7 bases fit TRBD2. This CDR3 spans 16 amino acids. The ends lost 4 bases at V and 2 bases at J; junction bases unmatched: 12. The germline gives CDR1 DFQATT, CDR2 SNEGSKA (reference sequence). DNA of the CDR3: TGCAGTGCTACTGGGGGGGGGAAACTTTCCACAGATACGCAGTATTTT. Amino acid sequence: CSATGGGKLSTDTQYF.

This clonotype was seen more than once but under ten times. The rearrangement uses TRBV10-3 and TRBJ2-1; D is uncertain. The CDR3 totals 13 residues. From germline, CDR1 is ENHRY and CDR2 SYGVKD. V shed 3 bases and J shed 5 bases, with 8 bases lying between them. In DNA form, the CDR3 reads TGTGCCATCAGTGATTCCAGTAACAATGAGCAGTTCTTC. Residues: CAISDSSNNEQFF.

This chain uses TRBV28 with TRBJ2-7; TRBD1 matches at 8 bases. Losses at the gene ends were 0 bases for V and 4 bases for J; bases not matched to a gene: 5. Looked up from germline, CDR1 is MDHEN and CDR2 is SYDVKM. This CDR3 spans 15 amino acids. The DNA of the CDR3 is TGTGCCAGCAGTTTATGGGGTACAGGGGGGTACGAGCAGTACTTC. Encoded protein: CASSLWGTGGYEQYF.

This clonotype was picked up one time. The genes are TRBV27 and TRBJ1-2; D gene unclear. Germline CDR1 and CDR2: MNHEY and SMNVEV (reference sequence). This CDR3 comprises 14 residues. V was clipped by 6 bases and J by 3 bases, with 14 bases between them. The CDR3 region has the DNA TGTGCCAGCAGCCGTAAAGGAATTGACTATGGCTACACCTTC. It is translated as CASSRKGIDYGYTF.

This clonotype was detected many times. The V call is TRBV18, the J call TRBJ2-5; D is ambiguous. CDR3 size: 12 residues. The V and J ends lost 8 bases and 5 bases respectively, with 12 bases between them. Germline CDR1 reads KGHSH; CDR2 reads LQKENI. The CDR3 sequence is CASSPVGETQYF. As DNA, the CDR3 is TGTGCCAGCAGCCCTGTTGGGGAGACCCAGTACTTC.

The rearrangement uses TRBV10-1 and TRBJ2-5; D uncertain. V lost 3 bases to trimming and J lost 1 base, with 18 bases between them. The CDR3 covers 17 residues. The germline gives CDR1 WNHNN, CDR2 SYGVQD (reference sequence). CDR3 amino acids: CASSEYAASLSQETQYF. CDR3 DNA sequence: TGCGCCAGCAGTGAATATGCGGCTAGTCTGTCCCAAGAGACCCAGTACTTC.

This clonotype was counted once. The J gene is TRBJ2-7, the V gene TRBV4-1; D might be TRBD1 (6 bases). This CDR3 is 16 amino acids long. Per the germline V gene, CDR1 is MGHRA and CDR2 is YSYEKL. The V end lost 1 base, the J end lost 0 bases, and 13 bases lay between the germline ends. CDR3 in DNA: TGCGCCAGCAGCCAAGTTTGGCCAGGGGACTCCTACGAGCAGTACTTC. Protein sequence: CASSQVWPGDSYEQYF.

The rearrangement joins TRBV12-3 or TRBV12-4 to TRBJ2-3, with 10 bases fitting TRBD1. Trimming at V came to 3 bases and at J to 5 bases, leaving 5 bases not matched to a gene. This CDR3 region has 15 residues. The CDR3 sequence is CASSFRTGGRDTQYF. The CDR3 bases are TGTGCCAGCAGTTTCCGGACAGGGGGGCGAGATACGCAGTATTTT.

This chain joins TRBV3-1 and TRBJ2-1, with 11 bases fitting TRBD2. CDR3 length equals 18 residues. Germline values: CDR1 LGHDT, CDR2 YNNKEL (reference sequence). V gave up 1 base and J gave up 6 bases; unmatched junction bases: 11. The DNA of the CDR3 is TGTGCCAGCAGCCAAGCCTCCTTACTAGCGGGAGACCTCAATGAGCAGTTCTTC. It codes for CASSQASLLAGDLNEQFF.

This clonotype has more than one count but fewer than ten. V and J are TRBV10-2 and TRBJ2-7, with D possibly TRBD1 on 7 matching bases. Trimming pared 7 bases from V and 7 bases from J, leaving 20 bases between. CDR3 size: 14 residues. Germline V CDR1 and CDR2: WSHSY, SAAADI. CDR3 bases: TGCGCCAGCAATCCTACGGAGGGGGCTGGGGAGCAGTACTTC. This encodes CASNPTEGAGEQYF.

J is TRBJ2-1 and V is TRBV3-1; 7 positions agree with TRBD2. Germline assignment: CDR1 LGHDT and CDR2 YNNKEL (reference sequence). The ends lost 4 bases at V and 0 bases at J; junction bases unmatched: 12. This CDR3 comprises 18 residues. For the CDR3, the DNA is TGTGCCAGCAGCCCCCGGCTAGCGGCCTATCTCTCCTACAATGAGCAGTTCTTC. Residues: CASSPRLAAYLSYNEQFF.

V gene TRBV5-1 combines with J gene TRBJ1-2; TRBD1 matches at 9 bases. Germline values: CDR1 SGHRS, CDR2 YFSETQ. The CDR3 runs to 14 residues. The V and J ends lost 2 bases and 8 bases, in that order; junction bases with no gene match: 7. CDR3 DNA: TGCGCCAGCAGCTTCAAGACAGGGGGTGTAGGCTACACCTTC. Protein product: CASSFKTGGVGYTF.

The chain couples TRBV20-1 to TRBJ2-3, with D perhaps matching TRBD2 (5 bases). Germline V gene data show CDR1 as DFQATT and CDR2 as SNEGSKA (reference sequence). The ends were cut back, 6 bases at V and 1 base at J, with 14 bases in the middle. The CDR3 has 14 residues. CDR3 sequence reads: CSALGPRGTDTQYF. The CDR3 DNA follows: TGCAGTGCCCTTGGACCGCGGGGCACAGATACGCAGTATTTT.

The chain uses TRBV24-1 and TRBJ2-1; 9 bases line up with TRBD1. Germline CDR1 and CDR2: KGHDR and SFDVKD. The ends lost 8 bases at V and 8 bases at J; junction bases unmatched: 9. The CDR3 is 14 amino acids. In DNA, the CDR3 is TGTGCCACCAATGAAGCGGACAGGGGCTATGAGCAGTTCTTC. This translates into CATNEADRGYEQFF.

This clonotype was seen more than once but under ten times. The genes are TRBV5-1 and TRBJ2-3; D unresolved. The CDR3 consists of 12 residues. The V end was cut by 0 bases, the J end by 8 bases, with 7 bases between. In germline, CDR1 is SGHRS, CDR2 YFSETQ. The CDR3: CASSLGRTTQYF. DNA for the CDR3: TGCGCCAGCAGCTTGGGGAGAACTACGCAGTATTTT. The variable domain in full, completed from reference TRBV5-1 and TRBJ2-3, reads KAGVTQTPRYLIKTRGQQVTLSCSPISGHRSVSWYQQTPGQGLQFLFEYFSETQRNKGNFPGRFSGRQFSNSRSEMNVSTLELGDSALYLCASSLGRTTQYFGPGTRLTVL.

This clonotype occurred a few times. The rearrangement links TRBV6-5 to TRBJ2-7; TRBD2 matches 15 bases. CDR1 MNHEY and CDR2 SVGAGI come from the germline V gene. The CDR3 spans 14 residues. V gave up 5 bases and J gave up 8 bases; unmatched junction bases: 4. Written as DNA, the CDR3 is TGTGCCAGCAGTATGGGACTAGCGGGAGGACAGCAGTACTTC. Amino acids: CASSMGLAGGQQYF.

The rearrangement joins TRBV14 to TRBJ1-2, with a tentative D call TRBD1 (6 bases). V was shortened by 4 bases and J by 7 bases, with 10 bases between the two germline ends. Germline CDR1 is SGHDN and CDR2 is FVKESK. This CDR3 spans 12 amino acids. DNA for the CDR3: TGTGCCAGCAGCCGCACAGGGTGTGGCTACACCTTC. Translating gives CASSRTGCGYTF.